Below, one TCR beta chain is given with its context. As yet, its antigen is unknown. This sample stems from a study of human T cells and chemical hapten exposure. Study context: Skin of the upper inner arm, around 2 cm by around 2 cm, received 2% DPC for sensitization.

Time point given: patch test 1, 2 weeks after DPC sensitization. Documented treatment: therapeutic diphenylcyclopropenone sensitization with weekly scalp DPC. Study-wide results and limits: PT1 expanded TCR numbers rose with patch test score.

TCRdb re-called the RACE reads with MiXCR, one entry per CDR3 protein. Of over 65,000 distinct CDR3 sequences in the sample, 9.5% to 12% were seen once. The sample here was whole blood, taken in connection with sensitization to the hapten diphenylcyclopropenone (DPC). This TCR derives from a woman aged 45-60 years with alopecia areata. Some clones in this sample may be carry-over from other donors' samples.

The CDR3 here is CASSLRDRGQETQYF. The CDR3 nucleotides are TGTGCCAGCAGCCTCCGGGACAGGGGCCAAGAGACCCAGTACTTC. The J gene is TRBJ2-5, the V gene TRBV11-2, with TRBD1 matching over 10 bases. The CDR3 loop spans 15 amino acids. Germline values: CDR1 SGHAT, CDR2 FQNNGV. V trimming: 5 bases; J trimming: 1 base; junction bases outside the gene matches: 4.